This TCR beta chain derives from a study of radiotherapy plus CTLA-4 blockade in lung cancer (dated by TCRdb to the late 2010s). The study in broad terms: Among the enrolled patients, about 19% had an objective response, and 31% reached disease control. Overall study results and their limits: The strongest predictors of response, as reported, were early dynamic changes in blood T cell clones along with a rise in serum interferon-beta after radiation. TCR clones derived from tumors expanded in peripheral blood after treatment with radiotherapy and ipilimumab.

Of note for this clone: Its antigen is not yet known. No quality values exist for individual bases; no much larger clone is one base distant.

The library relied on the immunoSEQ multiplex PCR assay. Sourced from immuneACCESS, this table was stored by TCRdb with only in-frame sequences that have V and J called. A share of the clones is absent; for the studies checked, an unresolved V gene accounts for under half, and the remainder has no known explanation. Within this sample are about 48,000 clones, with 80% to 90% of them counted one time only. About 17% of the sample rests with the top ten. The study evaluated CTLA-4 blockade (ipilimumab) given together with focal radiation therapy in patients who had chemo-refractory metastatic non-small-cell lung cancer. This specimen was peripheral blood, taken from a patient treated with radiotherapy plus ipilimumab. The sequence was obtained from a human donor with non-small cell lung cancer that progressed on radiotherapy plus ipilimumab. Some clones in this sample may be carry-over from other donors' samples.

The nucleotides are TGTGCCACCAGCAGAGTCCGACAGGGAACAGATACGCAGTATTTT. Its product reads: CATSRVRQGTDTQYF. The chain links TRBV15 with TRBJ2-3; 7 bases in the middle match TRBD1. From the cysteine through the phenylalanine, the CDR3 covers 15 amino acids. The sequence is cut down to CDR3 DNA, 45 bases in frame from base 1. Compared with germline, V lacks 1 base and J lacks 3 bases; bases without a gene match: 4. Per the germline V gene (reference sequence), LNHNV is the CDR1 and YYDKDF is the CDR2.